The rows below give T cell receptor beta chains drawn from one sample of a study of OX40 agonist ivuxolimab in advanced cancers. Sequenced by immunoSEQ multiplex PCR; TCRdb stores in-frame clones only, minus some. The sample includes fewer than 50,000 clones, 85% to 95% of them seen just once. The material was CD4+ or CD8+ T cells sorted from blood, obtained in a trial of the OX40 agonist ivuxolimab. These TCRs come from an adult with an advanced solid tumor such as melanoma, head and neck, liver or kidney cancer. Each CDR3 is given with its conserved first and last residue. The D gene is left open where the match is weak. Clone size, where shown, is once, few, many, or a class for clones that have expanded.

clone size	D gene	V gene	J gene	CDR3 protein	CDR3 DNA
NA	TRBD1	TRBV29-1	TRBJ1-1	CSAWEGANTEAFF	TGCAGCGCTTGGGAGGGGGCAAACACTGAAGCTTTCTTT
NA	NA	TRBV19	TRBJ1-3	CASSPVLPPGNTIYF	TGTGCCAGTAGCCCCGTATTGCCCCCTGGAAACACCATATATTTT
NA	TRBD1	TRBV6-5	TRBJ2-1	CASSYSTQGTYNEQFF	TGTGCCAGCAGTTACTCGACACAGGGGACCTACAATGAGCAGTTCTTC
NA	NA	TRBV30	TRBJ1-1	CAWSAPFGKPQEAFF	TGTGCCTGGAGTGCACCCTTCGGCAAGCCTCAGGAAGCTTTCTTT
NA	NA	TRBV27	TRBJ2-1	CASSLAGGGFSYNEQFF	TGTGCCAGCAGCCTGGCCGGAGGGGGGTTCTCCTACAATGAGCAGTTCTTC
NA	TRBD2	TRBV29-1	TRBJ2-3	CSVGAGPTDTQYF	TGCAGCGTGGGAGCGGGACCCACAGATACGCAGTATTTT
NA	TRBD1	TRBV6-1	TRBJ2-1	CASRRIDRDHEQFF	TGTGCCAGCAGAAGAATCGACAGGGACCATGAGCAGTTCTTC
NA	NA	TRBV27	TRBJ2-7	CASSPSPGTGYEQYF	TGTGCCAGCAGTCCCTCGCCCGGGACTGGGTACGAGCAGTACTTC
NA	NA	TRBV19	TRBJ2-3	CASSMDYHVTDTQYF	TGTGCCAGTAGTATGGACTATCATGTCACAGATACGCAGTATTTT
NA	NA	TRBV28	TRBJ1-1	CASSLRRGTEAFF	TGTGCCAGCAGTTTACGACGAGGCACTGAAGCTTTCTTT
few	NA	TRBV9	TRBJ2-3	CASSAGGRSGDTQYF	TGTGCCAGCAGCGCTGGGGGGCGTTCAGGGGATACGCAGTATTTT
NA	NA	TRBV7-9	TRBJ2-7	CASSSDRSTYEQYF	TGTGCCAGCAGCTCCGACAGGTCTACCTACGAGCAGTACTTC
NA	TRBD2	TRBV29-1	TRBJ2-1	CSVDSGGLNEQFF	TGCAGCGTTGATAGCGGGGGCCTAAATGAGCAGTTCTTC
NA	TRBD2	TRBV5-6	TRBJ2-1	CASSLSLAAYNEQFF	TGTGCCAGCAGCCTCAGTCTAGCGGCCTACAATGAGCAGTTCTTC
few	NA	TRBV30	TRBJ2-7	CAWKWAGVSYEQYF	TGTGCCTGGAAATGGGCAGGGGTCTCCTACGAGCAGTACTTC
NA	NA	TRBV6-5	TRBJ2-2	CASSYQLDSGELFF	TGTGCCAGCAGTTACCAACTAGATAGCGGGGAGCTGTTTTTT